This entry concerns a single TCR beta chain. Which antigen it targets is not known. Nothing much larger sits one base from this clone, and base qualities are not available. The sample originates from a study of blood T cell repertoires in COVID-19 (TCRdb year 2020). The study in broad terms: Samples from collaborators originated in the United States, Italy and Spain and spanned both the acute and convalescent phases of COVID-19. Samples came from the ongoing ImmuneRACE study (first 160 participants) plus 1,254 subjects from 6 global collaborators. The repertoires were released in a freely available public database meant as a resource for research on the immune response to SARS-CoV-2. Where available, HLA class I and class II types were taken from metadata supplied by the sample provider and were not determined by assay-based typing. The material from the prospective study consisted of cDNA or gDNA derived from T cells, B-cell-depleted T cells, or PBMCs. A de-identified subject ID, COVID-19 status, age in years and sex were almost always included in the sample metadata. Deeply sampled blood TCRbeta repertoires from subjects exposed to, actively infected with, or recovered from COVID-19 were included in the dataset. Broader findings and caveats from the paper: How much clinical and demographic metadata was included differed by source and by participant, and the metadata was provided uncurated.

The collaborating institutions used their own protocols to collect whole blood in K2EDTA tubes. For TCRbeta analysis, collaborator samples were shipped as frozen whole blood, as isolated PBMCs, or as DNA extracted from either sample type. From cysteine to phenylalanine, the CDR3 is 17 amino acids long. Kept here is only the CDR3 DNA, which spans 51 bases and is read in frame from base 1. After removal of 3 bases from V and 1 base from J, the junction retains 8 bases not matched to a gene. CDR1 SGHVS and CDR2 FQNEAQ were looked up in the germline V gene. TCRbeta CDR3 regions were amplified from genomic DNA using the immunoSEQ Assay, a bias-controlled multiplex PCR. The original methods were these. Within the assay, amplification of reference gene primers was used to estimate how many nucleated cells each sample contained. To quantify the absolute abundance of each unique TCRbeta CDR3 rearrangement, sequence reads were collapsed and filtered. Productive Simpson clonality was computed per sample as the square root of Simpson's diversity index over productive rearrangements. TCRdb retrieved this table from immuneACCESS and kept in-frame rearrangements only. Not all clones are present; in checked studies, unresolved V genes account for under half, and no reason is known for the remainder. That table gives V, J and clone size, and the DNA gave D and trimming. This sample comprises approximately 220,000 clones, around 81% of them detected only once. The ten largest clones represent roughly 2.3% of the sample.

The specimen was peripheral blood. The sequence came from a woman aged 60 to 75 with acute or convalescent COVID-19. In this chain, TRBV7-8 is recombined with TRBJ2-1; TRBD1 fits 8 bases in the junction. The nucleotides read TGTGCCAGCAGCTTCCACCCGCAGGGGGCTTCCTACAATGAGCAGTTCTTC. It translates to CASSFHPQGASYNEQFF. With the portions outside the CDR3 filled from the reference TRBV7-8 and TRBJ2-1 genes, the complete variable region becomes GAGVSQSPRYKVAKRGQDVALRCDPISGHVSLFWYQQALGQGPEFLTYFQNEAQLDKSGLPSDRFFAERPEGSVSTLKIQRTQQEDSAVYLCASSFHPQGASYNEQFFGPGTRLTVL.